This T cell receptor beta chain was recovered during a study of radiotherapy plus CTLA-4 blockade in lung cancer. At the level of the study: An objective response was seen in roughly a sixth of patients, and disease control in about 31%. Broader study findings: Blood TCR clones of tumor origin expanded after radiotherapy plus ipilimumab. Strongest reported response predictors: early blood clone changes and post-radiation interferon-beta.

Turning to this clone: What it binds is not known.

Focal radiation plus CTLA-4 blockade with ipilimumab was given to patients with chemo-refractory metastatic non-small-cell lung cancer. CDR1 is SGHRS and CDR2 is YFSETQ in the germline V gene. The CDR3 spans 14 residues. Trimming cost V 4 bases and J 1 base, with 6 bases left between them. Profiling relied on immunoSEQ multiplex PCR, and the TCRdb table lists in-frame clones only, not all of them. The sample lists roughly 30,000 clones, about 77% occurring once. The receptor was isolated from a human donor with non-small cell lung cancer that progressed on radiotherapy plus ipilimumab. The sequencing used peripheral blood, collected from a patient treated with radiotherapy plus ipilimumab. This chain links TRBV5-1 with TRBJ2-6, with unresolved D. The CDR3 coding sequence is TGCGCCAGCAGCGTCAGGTCTGGGGCCAACGTCCTGACTTTC. Residues: CASSVRSGANVLTF.